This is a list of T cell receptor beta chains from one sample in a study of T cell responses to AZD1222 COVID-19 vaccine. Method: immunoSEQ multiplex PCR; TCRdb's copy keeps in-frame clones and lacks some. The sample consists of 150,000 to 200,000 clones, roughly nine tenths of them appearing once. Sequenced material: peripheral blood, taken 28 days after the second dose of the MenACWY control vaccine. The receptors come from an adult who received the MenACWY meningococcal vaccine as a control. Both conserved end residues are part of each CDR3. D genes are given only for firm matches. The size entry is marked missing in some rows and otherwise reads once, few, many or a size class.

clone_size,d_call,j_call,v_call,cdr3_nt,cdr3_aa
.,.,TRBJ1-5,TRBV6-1,TGTGCCAGCAGTGAACTACCTGTTCAGCCCCAGCATTTT,CASSELPVQPQHF
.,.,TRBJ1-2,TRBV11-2,TGTGCCAGCAGCTCCCCGGGACGGCGGCTCTATGGCTACACCTTC,CASSSPGRRLYGYTF
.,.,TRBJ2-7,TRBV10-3,TGTGCCATCAGTGGGGACGGGTCCTACGAGCAGTACTTC,CAISGDGSYEQYF
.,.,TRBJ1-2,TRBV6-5,TGTGCCAGCAGTTACTCGAGGTCCGGACAAACCTATGGCTACACCTTC,CASSYSRSGQTYGYTF
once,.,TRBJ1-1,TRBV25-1,TGTGCCAGCGTAGACACCGCGAACACTGAAGCTTTCTTT,CASVDTANTEAFF
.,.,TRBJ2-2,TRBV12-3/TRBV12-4,TGTGCCAGCAGTTCATTGGGCACCGGGGAGCTGTTTTTT,CASSSLGTGELFF
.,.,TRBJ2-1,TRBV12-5,TGTGCTAGTGGCTCTACACAGGGTAGCTCCTACAATGAGCAGTTCTTC,CASGSTQGSSYNEQFF
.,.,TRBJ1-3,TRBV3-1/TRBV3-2,TGTGCCAGCAGCCAAGTTGCCGGAAACACCATATATTTT,CASSQVAGNTIYF
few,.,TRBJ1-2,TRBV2,TGTGCCAGCAGGGTGGGGCAGGGAGCCTTGGATGGCTACACCTTC,CASRVGQGALDGYTF
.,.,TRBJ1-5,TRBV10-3,TGTGCCATCAGTGAGTCGACAAATCAGCCCCAGCATTTT,CAISESTNQPQHF
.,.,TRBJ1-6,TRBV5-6,TGTGCCAGCAGCAGCGGGGCTTGGGATTCACCCCTCCACTTT,CASSSGAWDSPLHF
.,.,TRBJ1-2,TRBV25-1,TGTGCCAGCAGTGTGGTCGGTAACTATGGCTACACCTTC,CASSVVGNYGYTF
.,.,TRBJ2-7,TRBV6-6,TGTGCCAGCAGCCGGGACTTGGGCTACGAGCAGTACTTC,CASSRDLGYEQYF
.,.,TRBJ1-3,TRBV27,TGTGCCAGCAGTTTCGGGGCTGGAAACACCATATATTTT,CASSFGAGNTIYF
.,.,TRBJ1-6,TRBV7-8,TGTGCCAGCAGCTTATACCGGAACCCCGTAGACGGCTCACCCCTCCACTTT,CASSLYRNPVDGSPLHF
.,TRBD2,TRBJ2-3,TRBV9,TGTGCCAGCAGCGTACAAGCGGGAGTATCAGATACGCAGTATTTT,CASSVQAGVSDTQYF
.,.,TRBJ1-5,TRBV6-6,TGTGCCAGCAGGGACGGGGATCAGCCCCAGCATTTT,CASRDGDQPQHF
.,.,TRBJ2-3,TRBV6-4,TGTGCCAGCAGTGGCGGGAGCACAGATACGCAGTATTTT,CASSGGSTDTQYF
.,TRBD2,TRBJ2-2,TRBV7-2,TGTGCCAGCAGACAAAGCGGGGCGAACACCGGGGAGCTGTTTTTT,CASRQSGANTGELFF
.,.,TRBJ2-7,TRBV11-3,TGTGCCAGCAGCTTCCAATACGAGCAGTACTTC,CASSFQYEQYF
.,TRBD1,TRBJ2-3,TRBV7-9,TGTGCCAGCAGCCTTGGACAGGGTACAGATACGCAGTATTTT,CASSLGQGTDTQYF
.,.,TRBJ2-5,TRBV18,TGTGCCAGCTCACCCGGTTACGAACAAGAGACCCAGTACTTC,CASSPGYEQETQYF
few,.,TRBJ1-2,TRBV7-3,TGTGCCAGCAGCCTCGACCGGGGGGCGGGAGGCTACACCTTC,CASSLDRGAGGYTF
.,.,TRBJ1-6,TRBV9,TGTGCCAGCAGCGCGGACCCGCGGCTATTTTCACCCCTCCACTTT,CASSADPRLFSPLHF
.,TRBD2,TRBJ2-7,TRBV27,TGTGCCAGCAGGGTAGCGGGCCCGCCCATCTACGAGCAGTACTTC,CASRVAGPPIYEQYF
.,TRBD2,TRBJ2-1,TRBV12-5,TGTGCTAGTGGTTGGACTAGCGGGAGGGCCCCCAATGAGCAGTTCTTC,CASGWTSGRAPNEQFF
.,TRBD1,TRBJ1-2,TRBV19,TGTGCCAGTAGTGCGCTGACAGGGGAAGGGTATGGCTACACCTTC,CASSALTGEGYGYTF
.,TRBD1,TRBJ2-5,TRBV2,TGTGCCAGCAAACAGGGGAACACCTCCCCGGGAGAGACCCAGTACTTC,CASKQGNTSPGETQYF
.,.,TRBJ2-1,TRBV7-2,.,CASSFFAQGSFF
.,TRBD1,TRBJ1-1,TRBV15,TGTGCCACCAGCCGTGGGACAGGGGGAATACTGAACACTGAAGCTTTCTTT,CATSRGTGGILNTEAFF
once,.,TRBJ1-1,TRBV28,TGTGCCAGGTTATTGACACGACTGAACACTGAAGCTTTCTTT,CARLLTRLNTEAFF
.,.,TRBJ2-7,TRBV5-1,TGCGCCAGCAGCAAGGACAGCAGCTCCTACGAGCAGTACTTC,CASSKDSSSYEQYF